These 25 T cell receptor beta chains were sequenced from one sample in a study of somatic mutations in cytotoxic T cells in rheumatoid arthritis. The method was immunoSEQ multiplex PCR; TCRdb's version includes in-frame clones alone and lacks a portion of them. The repertoire holds 15,000 to 20,000 clones, approximately 78% seen once, with around an eighth in the top ten. Sequenced sample: CD8+ T cells sorted from blood. The receptor source for this set is an adult with rheumatoid arthritis.

This chain uses TRBV4-2 with TRBJ1-2, with TRBD1 matching 7 bases. The CDR3 is 16 amino acids. Germline CDR1 is LGHNA and CDR2 is YNFKEQ. V shed 5 bases and J 0 bases; nucleotides not matched to a gene: 9. The CDR3 sequence: CASSTSGQGANYGYTF. CDR3 DNA sequence: TGTGCCAGCAGCACCTCCGGGCAGGGGGCTAACTATGGCTACACCTTC.

The gene calls are TRBV5-1 and TRBJ1-2; no clear D. The germline V gene has CDR1 SGHRS and CDR2 YFSETQ. Trimming cost V 4 bases and J 4 bases, with 11 bases left between them. This CDR3 spans 13 amino acids. CDR3 sequence (DNA): TGCGCCAGCAGCCCGGAGGTGGGCTATGGCTACACCTTC. Amino acids: CASSPEVGYGYTF.

This clone was seen just once. This sequence joins TRBV28 and TRBJ2-7, with 10 bases aligning to TRBD1. The germline CDR1 and CDR2 sequences are MDHEN and SYDVKM. The J segment lost 2 bases and the V segment lost 6 bases, leaving 4 bases of the junction unmatched. This CDR3 comprises 14 residues. CDR3 in amino acids: CASSPGQGAYEQYF. The CDR3 DNA reads as TGTGCCAGCAGCCCCGGACAGGGGGCCTACGAGCAGTACTTC.

This chain connects TRBV7-6 to TRBJ2-1, with D unclear. V was cut by 5 bases and J by 3 bases, with 14 bases left in between. The CDR3 extends over 15 amino acids. Germline V gene data show CDR1 as SGHVS and CDR2 as FNYEAQ. The CDR3: CASSPLGGDYNEQFF. The CDR3 nucleotides read TGTGCCAGCAGCCCCCTTGGCGGAGACTACAATGAGCAGTTCTTC.

The chain combines TRBV4-2 with TRBJ1-2, with a possible D match to TRBD1 (6 bases). This CDR3 contains 14 residues. Germline V gene lookup returns CDR1 LGHNA and CDR2 YNFKEQ. Trimming took off 1 base at V and 6 bases at J, with 12 bases between the two ends. The CDR3 DNA follows: TGTGCCAGCAGCCAAGGATCGACAGGCGATGGCTACACCTTC. It encodes CASSQGSTGDGYTF.

V is TRBV6-6 and J is TRBJ2-1, with D perhaps matching TRBD2 (6 bases). CDR1 and CDR2 (germline): MNHNY, SVGAGI (reference sequence). V shed 7 bases and J shed 0 bases, with 13 bases lying between them. This CDR3 is 15 amino acids long. CDR3 loop: CASTLSGSSYNEQFF. DNA of the CDR3: TGTGCCAGCACCCTTAGCGGTAGCTCCTACAATGAGCAGTTCTTC.

This chain joins TRBV9 and TRBJ1-1; tentatively, D is TRBD1 (6 bases). Looked up from germline, CDR1 is SGDLS and CDR2 is YYNGEE. V was trimmed by 0 bases and J by 11 bases, leaving 14 bases between them. The CDR3 consists of 13 residues. CDR3 region: CASSVVSLGQAFF. The DNA for the CDR3 is TGTGCCAGCAGCGTAGTGAGTTTAGGACAGGCTTTCTTT.

The V call is TRBV7-3, the J call TRBJ1-2, with 12 bases identical to TRBD1. The trim removed 5 bases at V and 6 bases at J, leaving 4 bases unmatched. Per the germline V gene, CDR1 is SGHTA and CDR2 is FQGTGA. The CDR3 extends over 14 amino acids. The CDR3 sequence is CASSEGQGADGYTF. In nucleotides, the CDR3 is TGTGCCAGCAGCGAGGGACAGGGGGCGGATGGCTACACCTTC. Filled out from reference TRBV7-3 and TRBJ1-2, the complete variable domain reads GAGVSQTPSNKVTEKGKYVELRCDPISGHTALYWYRQSLGQGPEFLIYFQGTGAADDSGLPNDRFFAVRPEGSVSTLKIQRTERGDSAVYLCASSEGQGADGYTFGSGTRLTVV.

The gene calls are TRBV7-9 and TRBJ2-5, with D tentatively TRBD1 or TRBD2 (6 bases each). The CDR3 spans 16 residues. Germline CDR1 reads SEHNR; CDR2 reads FQNEAQ (reference sequence). V was trimmed by 4 bases and J by 3 bases, leaving 18 bases between them. The CDR3 DNA is TGTGCCAGCAGCTCGATGTGGGGGGCGAATAAAGAGACCCAGTACTTC. Amino acid sequence: CASSSMWGANKETQYF.

The chain has TRBV14 and TRBJ2-7, with a possible D match to TRBD2 (6 bases). The CDR3 is made up of 14 amino acids. The V end was cut by 3 bases, the J end by 3 bases, with 12 bases between. Germline values: CDR1 SGHDN, CDR2 FVKESK. The CDR3 nucleotides read TGTGCCAGCAGCCATTCCGGGAGTAACTACGAGCAGTACTTC. Translation: CASSHSGSNYEQYF.

CDR3 loop: CASSYEGMNNEQFF. The CDR3 DNA reads TGTGCCAGCAGTTACGAAGGAATGAACAATGAGCAGTTCTTC. This rearrangement joins TRBV6-5 to TRBJ2-1; D gene unclear. Trimming took 2 bases from V and 5 from J, leaving 10 bases between them. CDR3 length equals 14 residues. Germline CDR1 reads MNHEY; CDR2 reads SVGAGI.

The chain combines TRBV28 with TRBJ2-1; no clear D. Germline-derived CDR1 and CDR2 are MDHEN and SYDVKM. The CDR3 runs to 16 residues. The ends were cut back, 5 bases at V and 7 bases at J, with 21 bases in the middle. The CDR3 here is CASSPPPGPSLNEQFF. The CDR3 bases are TGTGCCAGCAGTCCCCCACCCGGCCCTTCTCTGAATGAGCAGTTCTTC. Variable domain in full (rest from reference TRBV28 and TRBJ2-1): DVKVTQSSRYLVKRTGEKVFLECVQDMDHENMFWYRQDPGLGLRLIYFSYDVKMKEKGDIPEGYSVSREKKERFSLILESASTNQTSMYLCASSPPPGPSLNEQFFGPGTRLTVL.

This chain connects TRBV7-2 to TRBJ2-1, with 8 bases lining up with TRBD2. Germline loops: CDR1 SGHTA, CDR2 FQGNSA. This CDR3 is 17 amino acids long. With V trimmed by 1 base and J by 9 bases, 14 bases remained unmatched. CDR3 protein: CASSLGVTGGPWGEQFF. For the CDR3, the DNA is TGTGCCAGCAGCTTAGGAGTAACGGGGGGGCCTTGGGGTGAGCAGTTCTTC. The whole variable domain, filled in from reference TRBV7-2 and TRBJ2-1, reads GAGVSQSPSNKVTEKGKDVELRCDPISGHTALYWYRQSLGQGLEFLIYFQGNSAPDKSGLPSDRFSAERTGGSVSTLTIQRTQQEDSAVYLCASSLGVTGGPWGEQFFGPGTRLTVL.

V is TRBV11-2 and J is TRBJ2-3; possibly TRBD1 or TRBD2 for D (5 bases each). This CDR3 spans 19 amino acids. Germline assignment: CDR1 SGHAT and CDR2 FQNNGV. Trimming cost V 1 base and J 4 bases, with 24 bases left between them. In DNA form, the CDR3 reads TGTGCCAGCAGCTTAGGTTATTCTATCACGAGGGACGGAGCAGATACGCAGTATTTT. This encodes CASSLGYSITRDGADTQYF. The full variable domain, rest sourced from reference TRBV11-2 and TRBJ2-3, is EAGVAQSPRYKIIEKRQSVAFWCNPISGHATLYWYQQILGQGPKLLIQFQNNGVVDDSQLPKDRFSAERLKGVDSTLKIQPAKLEDSAVYLCASSLGYSITRDGADTQYFGPGTRLTVL.

The rearrangement joins TRBV7-3 to TRBJ2-5; 10 positions match TRBD2. This CDR3 has 15 amino acids. V shed 5 bases and J 5 bases; nucleotides not matched to a gene: 8. The germline V gene has CDR1 SGHTA and CDR2 FQGTGA. The CDR3 spells CASSPSGGPLETQYF. The CDR3 region has the DNA TGTGCCAGCAGCCCTAGCGGGGGCCCTCTGGAGACCCAGTACTTC.

The chain couples TRBV5-4 to TRBJ1-2; D not resolved. V gave up 2 bases and J gave up 3 bases, with 11 bases separating them. The CDR3 has 14 residues. Germline CDR1 and CDR2: SGHNT and YYREEE (reference sequence). This CDR3 is CASSFRTEYYGYTF. CDR3 coding DNA: TGTGCCAGCAGCTTCCGGACGGAATACTATGGCTACACCTTC.

This rearrangement joins TRBV4-1 to TRBJ2-1, with 14 nucleotides matching TRBD2. Germline V lookup: CDR1 MGHRA, CDR2 YSYEKL. With 5 bases clipped from V and 7 bases from J, the junction kept 7 bases outside the gene matches. CDR3 length: 16 residues. CDR3 sequence (DNA): TGCGCCAGCAGCAAGGGGACTAGCGGGAGTTTGAATGAGCAGTTCTTC. This translates into CASSKGTSGSLNEQFF.

The chain carries TRBV11-3 and TRBJ1-5; perhaps TRBD1 as D (5 bases). This CDR3 comprises 14 residues. Trimming removed 5 bases at V and 6 bases at J, with 14 bases between. Germline V gene lookup returns CDR1 SGHNT and CDR2 YENEEA. The CDR3 DNA follows: TGTGCCAGCAGCCAAACGCAGACAGTTCAGCCCCAGCATTTT. Its translation: CASSQTQTVQPQHF.

V is TRBV7-9 and J is TRBJ2-1; a possible D gene is TRBD1 (6 bases). There are 13 residues in the CDR3. The V and J ends lost 5 bases and 9 bases respectively, with 14 bases between them. Germline lookup yields CDR1 SEHNR and CDR2 FQNEAQ (reference sequence). CDR3 DNA: TGTGCCAGCAGCCCGCGGACAGCTAGTGAGCAGTTCTTC. Protein: CASSPRTASEQFF.

The chain joins TRBV5-8 to TRBJ1-2; perhaps TRBD1 as D (6 bases). Trimming stripped 3 bases from V and 2 bases from J, with 11 bases between. Germline V lookup: CDR1 SGHTS, CDR2 YDEGEE. The length of the CDR3 is 14 residues. The CDR3 protein is CASSYRAGNYGYTF. CDR3 nucleotide sequence: TGTGCCAGCAGCTACAGGGCAGGGAACTATGGCTACACCTTC.

The chain is built from TRBV27 and TRBJ2-3, with D uncertain. Trimming removed 6 bases at V and 0 bases at J, with 7 bases between. CDR3 length: 13 amino acids. In germline, CDR1 is MNHEY, CDR2 SMNVEV (reference sequence). The DNA for the CDR3 is TGTGCCAGCAGGCCAACTAGCACAGATACGCAGTATTTT. Translation: CASRPTSTDTQYF.

This rearrangement joins TRBV13 to TRBJ2-3; 9 positions agree with TRBD1. The trim removed 0 bases at V and 8 bases at J, leaving 9 bases unmatched. CDR3 length equals 16 residues. Germline lookup yields CDR1 PRHDT and CDR2 FYEKMQ (reference sequence). The CDR3 bases are TGTGCCAGCAGCTTAGGGACAGGGGGGACGCGGGGTACGCAGTATTTT. Encoded protein: CASSLGTGGTRGTQYF. The whole variable domain, filled in from reference TRBV13 and TRBJ2-3, reads AAGVIQSPRHLIKEKRETATLKCYPIPRHDTVYWYQQGPGQDPQFLISFYEKMQSDKGSIPDRFSAQQFSDYHSELNMSSLELGDSALYFCASSLGTGGTRGTQYFGPGTRLTVL.

The CDR3 bases are TGTGCCAGCAGCCCCCCGGGACAGATGACTAACTATGGCTACACCTTC. Encoded protein: CASSPPGQMTNYGYTF. The chain joins TRBV7-9 to TRBJ1-2; TRBD1 aligns across 7 bases. Germline V gene data show CDR1 as SEHNR and CDR2 as FQNEAQ (reference sequence). The V gene end was trimmed by 5 bases and the J gene end by 0 bases; junction bases not matched to a gene: 9. This CDR3 region has 16 residues.

The chain employs TRBV2 and TRBJ1-2, with 7 bases matching TRBD1. This CDR3 spans 12 amino acids. In germline, CDR1 is SNHLY, CDR2 FYNNEI. The ends lost 6 bases at V and 11 bases at J; junction bases unmatched: 9. In DNA form, the CDR3 reads TGTGCCAGCAGACCAGGGGGGGGCGCGTACACCTTC. This translates into CASRPGGGAYTF.

The rearrangement uses TRBV6-1 and TRBJ2-7, with 7 bases identical to TRBD1. The J segment lost 2 bases and the V segment lost 2 bases, leaving 6 bases of the junction unmatched. Germline V gene sequence: CDR1 MNHNS, CDR2 SASEGT. CDR3 length: 15 amino acids. The CDR3 loop is CASSEIGQDTYEQYF. The CDR3 coding sequence is TGTGCCAGCAGTGAAATAGGACAGGACACCTACGAGCAGTACTTC.